The clone carrying this T cell receptor (beta chain) occurred many times. What it recognizes is unknown. This record comes from a study of early T cells in non-severe SARS-CoV-2 infection. Overall study: Whole-blood bulk RNA, unsorted, was sequenced, and chains were unpaired. Study-wide points: VDJdb-based matching was biased toward anti-spike CD8 responses and missed private and CD4 specificities.

Germline loops: CDR1 ENHRY, CDR2 SYGVKD. J gave up 0 bases and V 3 bases, and 5 bases lay outside the gene matches. CDR3 size: 16 residues. Individual cDNA molecules carried attached unique molecular identifiers. TCRdb used MiXCR to reprocess the 5' RACE reads, holding one entry per CDR3 protein. The sample has about 79,000 distinct CDR3 sequences, less than 15% seen once. Source material: whole blood. The J gene is TRBJ2-7, the V gene TRBV10-3; TRBD2 agrees at 10 bases. The clonotype originates from an adult who was a healthcare worker with PCR-confirmed SARS-CoV-2 infection or an uninfected control (not recorded which). CDR3 sequence (DNA): TGTGCCATCAGTGACTCCGGGACTAGCGACTCCTACGAGCAGTACTTC. Translation: CAISDSGTSDSYEQYF.